This T cell receptor (beta chain) was sequenced for a study of cytomegalovirus exposure and HLA in healthy donors. Comments on this clone: This specimen includes other DNA sequences encoding the same CDR3.

Trimming pared 2 bases from V and 1 base from J, leaving 8 bases between. The germline V gene encodes CDR1 SGHVS and CDR2 FQNEAQ. This CDR3 comprises 14 residues. The primer mix had 60 Vbeta and 13 Jbeta primers. Repertoires were generated with immunoSEQ multiplex PCR, while TCRdb's copy carries only in-frame clones and drops some. The table lists about 88,000 clones, around 85% of them singletons, with around 3% in the top ten. Sequenced input: PBMCs. The clonotype comes from a man under 40 in good health and CMV-seronegative. The chain links TRBV7-8 to TRBJ1-1, with D perhaps matching TRBD1 (6 bases). The CDR3: CASSLLQGNTEAFF. In DNA, the CDR3 is TGTGCCAGCAGCTTATTACAGGGGAACACTGAAGCTTTCTTT.